The clone carrying this T cell receptor (beta chain) was detected ten times or more. Attachment of unique molecular identifiers was made to individual cDNA molecules. From the 5' RACE reads, TCRdb called clonotypes with MiXCR, one entry per CDR3 protein. The profile shows tens of thousands of distinct CDR3 sequences, over 10% of them singletons. These data originate in a study of early T cells in non-severe SARS-CoV-2 infection. Study-wide background: Investigators sequenced bulk RNA drawn from unsorted whole blood, and chains remained unpaired.

The source material was whole blood. This TCR was recovered from an adult who was a healthcare worker with PCR-confirmed SARS-CoV-2 infection or an uninfected control (not recorded which).

CDR3 amino acids: CSAQTQGLARGDTQYF. DNA for the CDR3: TGCAGTGCCCAAACCCAAGGGTTAGCACGGGGGGATACGCAGTATTTT. The V and J genes are TRBV20-1 and TRBJ2-3, with a tentative D call TRBD2 (6 bases). V lost 6 bases, J lost 6 bases, and 25 bases lay in between. This CDR3 contains 16 residues. The germline V gene has CDR1 DFQATT and CDR2 SNEGSKA (reference sequence).